This is a list of T cell receptor beta chains from one sample in a study of regulatory T cells in long-lasting Graves disease. TCRdb used MiXCR to reprocess the multiplex PCR reads, holding one entry per CDR3 protein. Among roughly 420,000 distinct CDR3 sequences listed, about 15% were seen once. These data were also reused for a study on T cells in Graves' hyperthyroidism and ophthalmopathy.

This specimen was peripheral blood mononuclear cells (PBMCs), taken at new diagnosis, from a patient treated with antithyroid drugs. The receptors here all came from a woman aged 30 to 39 with Graves disease. CDR3s include the opening cysteine and the closing phenylalanine or tryptophan. The order of the fields is clone size, D gene, J gene, V gene, CDR3 protein, CDR3 DNA. The D gene is left open where the match is weak. Size is omitted from some rows. Given values are once, few, many or a class for expanded clones.

>many|.|TRBJ2-7|TRBV6-1
CASHFRRGGRSYEQYF
TGTGCCAGCCACTTTCGCAGGGGAGGGAGGTCCTACGAGCAGTACTTC
>.|.|TRBJ1-5|TRBV6-1
CASSRTHQSGNQPQHF
TGTGCCAGCAGTAGGACCCACCAGTCGGGCAATCAGCCCCAGCATTTT
>many|.|TRBJ2-1|TRBV9
CASSVSGKGNEQFF
TGTGCCAGCAGCGTTAGCGGAAAGGGGAATGAGCAGTTCTTC
>many|TRBD2|TRBJ2-7|TRBV27
CASSLHWTSEQQYF
TGTGCCAGCAGTCTCCACTGGACTAGCGAGCAGCAGTACTTC
>few|.|TRBJ1-2|TRBV7-2
CASSLAVRAGSNYGYTF
TGTGCCAGCAGCTTAGCGGTTAGGGCAGGGTCTAACTATGGCTACACCTTC
>.|TRBD2|TRBJ2-1|TRBV20-1
CSAPQWSGRVYNEQFF
TGCAGTGCTCCGCAGTGGAGCGGGAGGGTATACAATGAGCAGTTCTTC
>many|.|TRBJ2-5|TRBV11-2
CASSPGARGVGETQYF
TGTGCCAGCAGCCCGGGGGCCAGGGGGGTTGGGGAGACCCAGTACTTC
>.|.|TRBJ2-1|TRBV15
CATSRSSGGQYNEQFF
TGTGCCACCAGCAGATCTTCGGGGGGCCAATACAATGAGCAGTTCTTC
>many|.|TRBJ1-1|TRBV27
CASSLIYSDTEAFF
TGTGCCAGCAGTTTAATATACAGCGACACTGAAGCTTTCTTT
>many|.|TRBJ1-2|TRBV12-3/TRBV12-4
CASSRLTDYGYTF
TGTGCCAGCAGTCGACTGACGGACTATGGCTACACCTTC
>few|.|TRBJ1-5|TRBV19
CASSMYSGAGGNQPQHF
TGTGCCAGTAGTATGTATTCCGGGGCTGGGGGAAATCAGCCCCAGCATTTT
>many|.|TRBJ2-5|TRBV5-1
CASSRRVSDETQYF
TGCGCCAGCAGCCGGCGGGTATCGGACGAGACCCAGTACTTC
>many|TRBD2|TRBJ2-1|TRBV5-1
CASSIGTSGINEQFF
TGCGCCAGCAGTATTGGGACTAGCGGGATTAATGAGCAGTTCTTC
>many|TRBD1|TRBJ2-4|TRBV28
CASRKVGGQGRGLNIQYF
TGTGCCAGCAGGAAGGTGGGCGGACAGGGAAGGGGTCTGAACATTCAGTACTTC
>few|.|TRBJ2-2|TRBV7-3
CASSFEGRTGELFF
TGTGCCAGCAGCTTCGAGGGGAGGACCGGGGAGCTGTTTTTT
>.|TRBD1|TRBJ1-2|TRBV20-1
CSAEDIRTGEVYYGYTF
TGCAGTGCCGAAGATATACGGACAGGGGAGGTTTACTATGGCTACACCTTC
>few|TRBD2|TRBJ2-1|TRBV19
CASLQREGGDEQFF
TGTGCCAGTTTACAGCGGGAGGGAGGGGATGAGCAGTTCTTC
>.|.|TRBJ1-3|TRBV4-1
CASSPVSGNTIYF
TGTGCCAGCAGCCCTGTCAGTGGAAACACCATATATTTT
>many|TRBD2|TRBJ2-7|TRBV7-2
CASMLAEASYEQYF
TGTGCCAGCATGCTAGCGGAGGCCTCCTACGAGCAGTACTTC
>.|TRBD2|TRBJ2-7|TRBV6-1
CASSDLAGIRSYEQYF
TGTGCCAGCAGTGACCTAGCGGGAATCAGATCCTACGAGCAGTACTTC
>.|.|TRBJ2-3|TRBV20-1
CSATLAVTDAQYF
TGCAGTGCTACCCTGGCGGTCACAGATGCACAGTATTTT
>many|.|TRBJ1-1|TRBV6-5
CASSYQSPLNTEAFF
TGTGCCAGCAGTTATCAGAGCCCTTTGAACACTGAAGCTTTCTTT
>many|TRBD2|TRBJ2-3|TRBV20-1
CSASALAGGLTDTQYF
TGCAGTGCTAGCGCTCTAGCGGGAGGTCTCACAGATACGCAGTATTTT
>few|.|TRBJ1-2|TRBV5-4
CASQGKGDYGYTF
TGTGCCAGCCAAGGGAAGGGGGACTATGGCTACACCTTC
>few|.|TRBJ2-1|TRBV20-1
CSAKARKVGQRGNEQFF
TGCAGTGCTAAGGCCCGCAAAGTCGGACAGCGTGGAAATGAGCAGTTCTTC
>.|TRBD1|TRBJ1-3|TRBV7-9
CASSSPGQGANTIYF
TGTGCCAGCAGCTCGCCGGGACAGGGCGCAAACACCATATATTTT
>many|.|TRBJ2-5|TRBV12-3/TRBV12-4
CASSAYRDGRGTQYF
TGTGCCAGCAGTGCCTACCGGGACGGCCGGGGGACCCAGTACTTC
>many|.|TRBJ1-1|TRBV27
CASSLLKGANTEAFF
TGTGCCAGCAGTTTATTGAAGGGAGCGAACACTGAAGCTTTCTTT
>many|.|TRBJ2-7|TRBV24-1
CATSDIYEQYF
TGTGCCACCAGTGATATCTACGAGCAGTACTTC
>many|.|TRBJ1-1|TRBV12-3/TRBV12-4
CASIRDTEAFF
TGTGCCAGCATTAGGGACACTGAAGCTTTCTTT
>few|TRBD2|TRBJ2-5|TRBV5-1
CASRPTSGSQETQYF
TGCGCCAGCCGCCCGACTAGCGGATCCCAAGAGACCCAGTACTTC
>few|TRBD2|TRBJ2-5|TRBV29-1
CSVEEGSSGSRETQYF
TGCAGCGTTGAAGAAGGTAGTAGCGGGAGCCGGGAGACCCAGTACTTC
>.|TRBD2|TRBJ2-2|TRBV27
CATGLAVNTGELFF
TGTGCCACCGGACTAGCGGTTAACACCGGGGAGCTGTTTTTT
>.|.|TRBJ2-1|TRBV19
CASRRWESYNEQFF
TGTGCCAGTCGAAGGTGGGAGTCCTACAATGAGCAGTTCTTC